This T cell receptor beta chain was captured in a study of control samples from healthy donors and cancer patients. Trimming at V came to 5 bases and at J to 4 bases, leaving 8 bases not matched to a gene. CDR1 is LGHDT, CDR2 YNNKEL, per germline (reference sequence). The CDR3 consists of 15 residues. TCRdb keeps only in-frame clones here, not all; method: immunoSEQ multiplex PCR. The sample lists 250,000 to 300,000 clones; over 70% were seen once. The V gene is TRBV3-1 (or the pseudogene TRBV3-2), the J gene TRBJ2-1; the match to TRBD2 covers 7 bases. Specimen: PBMCs. The clonotype comes from a woman aged 60-75 years with lung cancer. CDR3 loop: CASSGLAAPYNEQFF. The CDR3 DNA sequence: TGTGCCAGCAGCGGGCTAGCGGCCCCTTACAATGAGCAGTTCTTC.